One T cell receptor (beta chain) is described in this entry. Antigen specificity is unknown. This record belongs to a study of regulatory T cells in long-lasting Graves disease. Overall study results and limits: TRBV28 was favored in persistent disease, as were TRBJ1-2 and TRBJ2-5. Newly diagnosed patients shared about 950 public clonotypes; persistent patients shared a few thousand.

To make TCR beta libraries, researchers used iRepertoire HTBI primers and Arm-PCR of CDR3 regions. Original analysis: Analysis of the samples identified roughly 62 TRBV and over 13 TRBJ segments. TCRdb used MiXCR to reprocess the multiplex PCR reads, holding one entry per CDR3 protein. The V and J calls and clone size are TCRdb's, not the authors'. The table shows 200,000 to 300,000 distinct CDR3 sequences, with around 20% occurring only once. Time point in this sample: newly diagnosed GD, antithyroid drugs for less than 3 months. RNA isolated from PBMCs was used to make the TCR library. EDTA tubes were used for drawing 8 to 9 milliliters of peripheral blood. The CDR3 loop spans 15 amino acids. CDR1 is SGHAT, CDR2 FQNNGV, per germline. Trimming cost V 6 bases and J 2 bases; bases outside gene matches: 10.

Sequencing was performed on peripheral blood mononuclear cells (PBMCs), taken at new diagnosis, from a patient treated with antithyroid drugs. V is TRBV11-2 and J is TRBJ2-7; 7 bases are shared with TRBD2. The source of this sequence is a female donor with Graves disease. The CDR3 is CASRYRLAGAYEQYF. In DNA, the CDR3 is TGTGCCAGCAGGTACCGACTGGCGGGAGCCTACGAGCAGTACTTC. The variable domain in full, with the rest retrieved from reference TRBV11-2 and TRBJ2-7, is EAGVAQSPRYKIIEKRQSVAFWCNPISGHATLYWYQQILGQGPKLLIQFQNNGVVDDSQLPKDRFSAERLKGVDSTLKIQPAKLEDSAVYLCASRYRLAGAYEQYFGPGTRLTVT.